The subject of this entry is one T cell receptor beta chain. This CDR3 spans 13 amino acids. The V and J ends lost 3 bases and 6 bases respectively, with 9 bases between them. This sample is part of a study of blood T cell repertoires in COVID-19. Background on the study: Italy, Spain and the United States were the sources of the convalescent and acute COVID-19 samples. The cDNA or gDNA used as material had been derived from T cells, B-cell-depleted T cells, or PBMCs.

Authors' data handling: Researchers report that nucleated cell counts were estimated from reference gene primer amplification. Assay: immunoSEQ multiplex PCR; the TCRdb copy retains only in-frame clones and omits some. The V and J calls and clone size were taken over from that table, and D and trimming were inferred from the DNA. This table has approximately 190,000 clones, around 84% appearing once. The rearrangement joins TRBV12-3 or TRBV12-4 to TRBJ1-5; unclear D gene. This TCR came from a human donor in a cohort sampled during active COVID-19. The sequenced material came from peripheral blood. CDR3 nucleotide sequence: TGTGCCAGCAGTTTGGGAGAGGTTCAGCCCCAGCATTTT. It codes for CASSLGEVQPQHF.